The entry below describes one TCR beta chain. Its specificity is unknown. The data belong to a study of cytomegalovirus exposure and HLA in healthy donors. Overall study context: Among the approximately 400 donors who were genotyped, 70% to 90% fell in the genetic ancestry cluster that is associated with self-reported Caucasian donors. Study observations and caveats: Later analysis suggested links between common viral pathogens and several top significant clusters.

PCR employed 60 Vbeta and 13 Jbeta primers. Only in-frame clones appear in the TCRdb table, and some are missing; sequencing was by immunoSEQ multiplex PCR. The sample has around 150,000 clones; roughly three quarters are singletons. V dropped 7 bases and J dropped 7; count of bases not matched to a gene: 8. The length of the CDR3 is 13 residues. Per the germline V gene, CDR1 is SNHLY and CDR2 is FYNNEI. The chain employs TRBV2 and TRBJ2-5, with TRBD2 matching 8 bases. The sample taken for sequencing was PBMCs. This TCR was sampled from a woman between 40 and 50 years old in good health and CMV-seronegative. The CDR3 sequence is CASTGGGFGTQYF. CDR3 sequence (DNA): TGTGCCAGCACCGGCGGGGGGTTCGGGACCCAGTACTTC.